This TCR beta chain derives from a study of cytomegalovirus exposure and HLA in healthy donors. Findings of the study overall: The classifier was said to identify cytomegalovirus status with high specificity and sensitivity.

With 5 bases clipped from V and 6 bases from J, the junction kept 7 bases outside the gene matches. The CDR3 is made up of 15 amino acids. Germline CDR1 SGHNT, CDR2 YENEEA. Comment on this clone: Its antigen is unidentified.

PCR involved 60 Vbeta and 13 Jbeta primers. Clones were read by immunoSEQ multiplex PCR, and TCRdb kept only the in-frame ones, dropping some. The sample has around 140,000 clones; 80% are singletons. The V gene is TRBV11-3, the J gene TRBJ2-1, with TRBD1 identical over 10 bases. The sample was PBMCs. This TCR came from a man aged 50 to 59 in good health and CMV-seronegative. The CDR3 region has the DNA TGTGCCAGCAGCCCCCCGGGACAGGGGTTCAATGAGCAGTTCTTC. Protein: CASSPPGQGFNEQFF.